This entry describes one TCR beta chain. Its antigen is not identified. Sequenced by immunoSEQ multiplex PCR; TCRdb stores in-frame clones only, minus some. This table holds approximately 60,000 clones, 84% found once. Germline V gives CDR1 MDHEN, CDR2 SYDVKM. Trimming removed 2 bases at V and 3 bases at J, with 10 bases between. This CDR3 is 14 amino acids long. This specimen belongs to a study of OX40 agonist ivuxolimab in advanced cancers. Study background: Across the patients, intravenous ivuxolimab was delivered every 2 weeks at 0.01 to 10 mg/kg. Study observations and caveats: Researchers did not establish what antigens the expanded peripheral T cells target. CD4+ and CD8+ T cells in blood underwent clonal expansion by week 6 at 0.1 to 3.0 mg/kg. Researchers report that CD8+ T cells had, on average, more expanded clones than CD4+.

The clonotype originates from an adult with an advanced solid tumor such as melanoma, head and neck, liver or kidney cancer. This sequence joins TRBV28 and TRBJ1-2; maybe TRBD1 (5 bases). The material was CD4+ or CD8+ T cells sorted from blood, obtained in a trial of the OX40 agonist ivuxolimab. CDR3 in DNA: TGTGCCAGCAGTTTAACGAGGGGCTACTATGGCTACACCTTC. This translates into CASSLTRGYYGYTF.